One sample yielded the 27 T cell receptor beta chains listed below, sequenced in a study of blood T cell repertoires in COVID-19. The table came from immunoSEQ multiplex PCR; TCRdb's copy has only in-frame clones and leaves some out. The sample has about 240,000 clones, just under 85% seen once; the top ten hold around 9.9%. Sequenced input: peripheral blood. These receptors all come from a woman older than 75 with acute or convalescent COVID-19.

This chain links TRBV28 with TRBJ1-5, with TRBD1 matching over 9 bases. V dropped 3 bases and J dropped 3; count of bases not matched to a gene: 9. Per the germline V gene, CDR1 is MDHEN and CDR2 is SYDVKM. The CDR3 contains 17 residues. DNA for the CDR3: TGTGCCAGCAGTTTGTCCACAGGGGGCTGGGACAATCAGCCCCAGCATTTT. It is translated as CASSLSTGGWDNQPQHF.

V and J are TRBV19 and TRBJ1-2; 7 bases match TRBD1. Germline loops: CDR1 LNHDA, CDR2 SQIVND (reference sequence). The ends lost 3 bases at V and 6 bases at J; junction bases unmatched: 10. This CDR3 has 15 residues. The CDR3, as DNA: TGTGCCAGTAGTATTGCGGCAGGGGGTACGCATGGCTACACCTTC. Amino acid sequence: CASSIAAGGTHGYTF. Variable domain in full (rest from reference TRBV19 and TRBJ1-2): DGGITQSPKYLFRKEGQNVTLSCEQNLNHDAMYWYRQDPGQGLRLIYYSQIVNDFQKGDIAEGYSVSREKKESFPLTVTSAQKNPTAFYLCASSIAAGGTHGYTFGSGTRLTVV.

J is TRBJ1-1 and V is TRBV2; D possibly corresponds to TRBD1 (6 bases). This CDR3 region has 13 residues. Germline CDR1 SNHLY, CDR2 FYNNEI. Trimming took 10 bases from V and 1 from J, leaving 13 bases between them. DNA for the CDR3: TGTGCCACCTCAACAGGGCGGAACACTGAAGCTTTCTTT. Its translation: CATSTGRNTEAFF. Using reference TRBV2 and TRBJ1-1 for the parts outside the CDR3, the full variable domain is EPEVTQTPSHQVTQMGQEVILRCVPISNHLYFYWYRQILGQKVEFLVSFYNNEISEKSEIFDDQFSVERPDGSNFTLKIRSTKLEDSAMYFCATSTGRNTEAFFGQGTRLTVV.

The V gene is TRBV12-3 or TRBV12-4, the J gene TRBJ1-2; no clear D gene. The germline V and J ends were trimmed by 6 bases and 4 bases, with 12 bases remaining between them. CDR3 size: 13 residues. The CDR3 protein is CASSGGFAYGYTF. CDR3 nucleotides: TGTGCCAGCAGCGGAGGGTTTGCCTATGGCTACACCTTC.

This chain links TRBV3-1 (or the pseudogene TRBV3-2) with TRBJ2-5; TRBD2 matches at 9 bases. This CDR3 is 14 amino acids long. Trimming at V came to 3 bases and at J to 5 bases, leaving 4 bases not matched to a gene. CDR1 LGHDT and CDR2 YNNKEL come from the germline V gene (reference sequence). CDR3: CASSHSGGGETQYF. As DNA, the CDR3 is TGTGCCAGCAGCCATAGCGGGGGAGGGGAGACCCAGTACTTC.

This clone was counted a single time. The CDR3 bases are TGTGCCAGCAGCCGCCCAGGACAGGATCACACTGAAGCTTTCTTT. This codes for CASSRPGQDHTEAFF. The genes are TRBV6-5 and TRBJ1-1; TRBD1 matches 7 bases. This CDR3 has 15 residues. Trimming at V came to 6 bases and at J to 3 bases, leaving 10 bases not matched to a gene. In germline, CDR1 is MNHEY, CDR2 SVGAGI.

This clone was seen just once. J is TRBJ2-3 and V is TRBV3-1 (or the pseudogene TRBV3-2); D gene uncertain. The CDR3 is 13 amino acids. Germline CDR1 is LGHDT and CDR2 is YNNKEL (reference sequence). Trimming took 1 base from V and 1 from J, leaving 3 bases between them. CDR3 in DNA: TGTGCCAGCAGCCAAGCGGGCACAGATACGCAGTATTTT. This gives the protein CASSQAGTDTQYF.

This chain uses TRBV10-3 with TRBJ1-5; perhaps TRBD1 as D (5 bases). The CDR3 sequence is 15 residues long. Trimming cost V 0 bases and J 2 bases, with 8 bases left between them. Germline V CDR1 and CDR2: ENHRY, SYGVKD. CDR3 bases: TGTGCCATCAGTGAGTCCGGGGGGGGCAATCAGCCCCAGCATTTT. Encoded protein: CAISESGGGNQPQHF.

The chain links TRBV7-2 to TRBJ1-2, with D perhaps TRBD1 (6 bases). The germline gives CDR1 SGHTA, CDR2 FQGNSA. Trimming shortened V by 2 bases and J by 8 bases, and 18 bases separated the two germline ends. The CDR3 length is 15 residues. CDR3: CASSLQPGDQGGYTF. In DNA, the CDR3 is TGTGCCAGCAGCTTACAACCAGGGGACCAGGGCGGCTACACCTTC.

CDR3 in DNA: TGCAGCGTCGGTGACAGGGGAAACTATGGCTACACCTTC. Protein: CSVGDRGNYGYTF. V and J are TRBV29-1 and TRBJ1-2; 8 bases map to TRBD1. V lost 6 bases and J lost 2; bases outside the gene matches: 5. The CDR3 has 13 residues. The V gene's germline CDR1 is SQVTM and CDR2 ANQGSEA.

The chain recombines TRBV6-5 with TRBJ2-7, with D tentatively TRBD1 (8 bases). V was clipped by 7 bases and J by 3 bases, with 16 bases between them. The germline gives CDR1 MNHEY, CDR2 SVGAGI. The CDR3 loop spans 14 amino acids. The CDR3 loop reads CASKQGGEVYEQYF. CDR3 coding DNA: TGTGCCAGCAAACAGGGGGGGGAAGTCTACGAGCAGTACTTC.

The chain links TRBV5-1 to TRBJ2-5; TRBD1 matches at 7 bases. Losses at the gene ends were 5 bases for V and 4 bases for J; bases not matched to a gene: 5. Germline V CDR1 and CDR2: SGHRS, YFSETQ. This CDR3 is built from 13 residues. The CDR3 region has the DNA TGCGCCAGCAGGACAGGGAATACAGAGACCCAGTACTTC. This sequence encodes CASRTGNTETQYF.

The gene calls are TRBV11-2 and TRBJ1-4, with 7 bases identical to TRBD1. Unmatched junction bases numbered 8, after V lost 5 bases and J lost 8 bases. The CDR3 is 14 residues long. Germline CDR1 is SGHAT and CDR2 is FQNNGV. This CDR3 reads CASSPDRVGEKLFF. The DNA of the CDR3 is TGTGCCAGCAGCCCAGACAGGGTAGGGGAAAAACTGTTTTTT.

This sequence joins TRBV5-4 and TRBJ2-7; the match to TRBD2 covers 11 bases. From germline, CDR1 is SGHNT and CDR2 YYREEE (reference sequence). The CDR3 length is 14 residues. Trimming removed 5 bases from V and 5 bases from J; junction bases left unmatched: 6. CDR3 nucleotide sequence: TGTGCCAGCAGATATAGCGGGGGGGCTAACGAGCAGTACTTC. Translating it yields CASRYSGGANEQYF.

The V gene is TRBV6-1, the J gene TRBJ2-1; possible D gene TRBD1, 6 bases. The CDR3 is 15 amino acids. Trimming pared 0 bases from V and 4 bases from J, leaving 10 bases between. Germline V CDR1 and CDR2: MNHNS, SASEGT. The CDR3 region is CASSEARTEYNEQFF. The CDR3 region has the DNA TGTGCCAGCAGTGAAGCCCGGACAGAGTACAATGAGCAGTTCTTC.

Comments on this clone: The sample carries other DNA sequences with the same CDR3. This chain links TRBV7-9 with TRBJ1-2; possibly TRBD1 for D (5 bases). The CDR3 is made up of 13 amino acids. The germline V gene has CDR1 SEHNR and CDR2 FQNEAQ (reference sequence). Trimming pared 5 bases from V and 4 bases from J, leaving 11 bases between. CDR3 sequence (DNA): TGTGCCAGCAGCCTTGGGGGAGGCTATGGCTACACCTTC. It translates to CASSLGGGYGYTF.

CDR3 coding DNA: TGTGCCAGCTCACCCGGGGGGAGATCCTACGAGCAGTACTTC. Protein sequence: CASSPGGRSYEQYF. The chain combines TRBV18 with TRBJ2-7; 7 positions agree with TRBD2. Trimming at V came to 3 bases and at J to 1 base, leaving 3 bases not matched to a gene. This CDR3 spans 14 amino acids. Germline values: CDR1 KGHSH, CDR2 LQKENI.

The V call is TRBV18, the J call TRBJ1-1; perhaps TRBD1 as D (6 bases). The CDR3 is 14 residues long. Germline CDR1 is KGHSH and CDR2 is LQKENI. Trimming took 4 bases from V and 1 from J, leaving 10 bases between them. CDR3 sequence: CASSHGTSNTEAFF. Written as DNA, the CDR3 is TGTGCCAGCTCACATGGGACATCGAACACTGAAGCTTTCTTT.

This CDR3 reads CASFPGTGGNTEAFF. CDR3 coding DNA: TGTGCCAGCTTTCCCGGGACAGGGGGAAACACTGAAGCTTTCTTT. The gene calls are TRBV28 and TRBJ1-1; 11 positions agree with TRBD1. With V trimmed by 8 bases and J by 2 bases, 7 bases remained unmatched. Germline loops: CDR1 MDHEN, CDR2 SYDVKM. The CDR3 runs to 15 residues.

This clone was detected many times. The V and J genes are TRBV4-2 and TRBJ1-4, with D tentatively TRBD1 (6 bases). The CDR3 extends over 16 amino acids. CDR1 and CDR2 (germline): LGHNA, YNFKEQ. Trimming shortened V by 1 base and J by 7 bases, and 16 bases separated the two germline ends. This CDR3 is CASSQVYQQGGEKLFF. The DNA of the CDR3 is TGTGCCAGCAGCCAAGTATATCAACAGGGTGGTGAAAAACTGTTTTTT.

The chain joins TRBV3-1 (or the pseudogene TRBV3-2) to TRBJ2-3; 9 bases fit TRBD2. The V segment lost 3 bases and the J segment 2 bases; nucleotides outside the gene matches: 3. The V gene's germline CDR1 is LGHDT and CDR2 YNNKEL (reference sequence). The CDR3 contains 15 residues. The CDR3 here is CASSHRGGATDTQYF. The CDR3 DNA reads TGTGCCAGCAGCCATCGCGGGGGGGCCACAGATACGCAGTATTTT.

This chain links TRBV29-1 with TRBJ1-2, with 8 nucleotides matching TRBD1. This CDR3 comprises 13 residues. V was pared by 8 bases and J by 5 bases, with 10 bases of the junction left unmatched. CDR1 SQVTM and CDR2 ANQGSEA come from the germline V gene. CDR3 sequence reads: CSTTDRDVYGYTF. In DNA form, the CDR3 reads TGCAGCACTACGGACAGGGATGTGTATGGCTACACCTTC.

This chain connects TRBV7-2 to TRBJ1-6; D is unclear. Germline CDR1 SGHTA, CDR2 FQGNSA. With 1 base removed from V and 7 bases from J, the gap between germline ends came to 8 bases. CDR3 size: 14 residues. The CDR3 sequence: CASSLVSGNSPLHF. The CDR3 DNA is TGTGCCAGCAGCTTAGTCTCAGGCAATTCACCCCTCCACTTT.

The rearrangement joins TRBV6-1 to TRBJ2-7; 9 positions match TRBD1. From germline, CDR1 is MNHNS and CDR2 SASEGT. J lost 6 bases, V lost 3 bases, and 3 bases had no gene match. There are 13 residues in the CDR3. As DNA, the CDR3 is TGTGCCAGCAGTGAGAACAGGGGGCTCGAGCAGTACTTC. Protein product: CASSENRGLEQYF.

The V call is TRBV6-5, the J call TRBJ1-2; 7 bases fit TRBD1. Germline CDR1 MNHEY, CDR2 SVGAGI. Trimming took 1 base from V and 7 from J; bases not matched to a gene: 6. The CDR3 has 14 amino acids. DNA for the CDR3: TGTGCCAGCAGTTACTACCCAGGGGGGTTTGGCTACACCTTC. It codes for CASSYYPGGFGYTF.

On this clone: The sample has other DNA sequences that encode this CDR3 too. This CDR3 reads CASSLTGTSYNEQFF. The CDR3 nucleotides are TGCGCCAGCAGCCTCACAGGGACCTCCTACAATGAGCAGTTCTTC. This chain links TRBV5-1 with TRBJ2-1; a weak D match, TRBD1 (6 bases). Between the trimmed V and J ends, which lost 4 bases and 0 bases, there was a span of 11 bases. The CDR3 runs to 15 residues. The V gene's germline CDR1 is SGHRS and CDR2 YFSETQ.

With respect to this clone: At the DNA level, this CDR3 is encoded by other sequences in the same sample as well. The chain uses TRBV18 and TRBJ2-5, with 13 bases identical to TRBD2. CDR3 size: 14 residues. CDR1 KGHSH and CDR2 LQKENI come from the germline V gene. Unmatched junction bases numbered 0, after V lost 3 bases and J lost 5 bases. The CDR3 region is CASSPGLAGETQYF. CDR3 DNA: TGTGCCAGCTCACCGGGACTAGCGGGGGAGACCCAGTACTTC.